This T cell receptor beta chain was obtained from a study of T cells after yellow fever vaccination. The overall study: SMART-Seq v4 Ultra Low Input handled preparation of low-cell-number fractions.

Regarding this clonotype: The antigen is undetermined.

The study, taken as a whole, reports: Although most clonotypes did not, a small share appeared in both CD4 and CD8 compartments. One caveat is that FACS-sorted repertoires could contain abundant clonotypes contaminating from the bulk population.

The TCR cDNA carried a universal primer site and UMIs from 5'RACE template switching. TCRdb processed the 5' RACE reads anew with MiXCR; each CDR3 protein has one entry. The table records roughly 120,000 distinct CDR3 sequences, roughly 7.2% of them present only once. This CDR3 is 12 amino acids long. Germline V gives CDR1 KGHSH, CDR2 LQKENI. The V end lost 6 bases, the J end lost 0 bases, and 6 bases lay between the germline ends. The receptor's source is a man younger than 35 who received the YFV17D yellow fever vaccine. Source: CD4+ T cells sorted from PBMCs, taken about 49 days after the first yellow fever vaccination. This rearrangement joins TRBV18 to TRBJ2-7; D ambiguous. In nucleotides, the CDR3 is TGTGCCAGCTCCAAAAGCTCCTACGAGCAGTACGTC. Amino acid sequence: CASSKSSYEQYV.